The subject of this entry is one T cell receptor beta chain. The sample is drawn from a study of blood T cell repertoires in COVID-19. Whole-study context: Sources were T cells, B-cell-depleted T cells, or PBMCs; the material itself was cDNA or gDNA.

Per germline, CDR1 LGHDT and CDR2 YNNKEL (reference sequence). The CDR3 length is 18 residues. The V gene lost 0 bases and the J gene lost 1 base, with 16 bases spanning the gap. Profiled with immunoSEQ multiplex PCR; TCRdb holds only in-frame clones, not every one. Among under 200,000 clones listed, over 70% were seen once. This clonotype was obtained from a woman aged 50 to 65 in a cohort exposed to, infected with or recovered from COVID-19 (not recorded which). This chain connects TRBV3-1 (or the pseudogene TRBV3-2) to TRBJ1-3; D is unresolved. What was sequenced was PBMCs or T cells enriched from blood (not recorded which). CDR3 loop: CASSQELGGRISGNTIYF. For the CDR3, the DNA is TGTGCCAGCAGCCAAGAACTAGGAGGCCGGATTTCTGGAAACACCATATATTTT.